This TCR beta chain was captured in a study of blood T cell repertoires in COVID-19. Living in roughly 25 US areas, the participants were between about 18 and 95 years of age. Participants' own reports of clinical history determined their cohort assignment. The protocol was immunoSEQ multiplex PCR, while the TCRdb copy is restricted to in-frame clones and leaves out a portion. This sample has hundreds of thousands of clones, with about 85% found just once. CDR3 length equals 15 residues. Germline V gene sequence: CDR1 LNHDA, CDR2 SQIVND (reference sequence). The ends were cut back, 9 bases at V and 5 bases at J, with 19 bases in the middle.

Material: PBMCs or T cells enriched from blood (not recorded which). The V gene is TRBV19, the J gene TRBJ1-4; D unclear. The sequence came from a woman aged 18-35 years with acute COVID-19. Here the CDR3 DNA reads TGTGCCAGCGGGGAAGGGTCCGGGATGAATGAAAAACTGTTTTTT. Translation gives CASGEGSGMNEKLFF.